This TCR beta chain was documented in a study of blood T cell repertoires in COVID-19 (dated by TCRdb to about 2020). General notes on the study: The collaborator samples originated in the United States, Italy and Spain and spanned the acute and convalescent phases of COVID-19. The repertoires were released in a freely available public database intended as a resource for research on the immune response to SARS-CoV-2. HLA class I and class II types, where available, came from metadata supplied by the sample provider rather than from assay-based typing. The material from the prospective study consisted of cDNA or gDNA derived from T cells, B-cell-depleted T cells, or PBMCs. Subjects who had been exposed to COVID-19, were actively infected with it, or had recovered from it provided the deeply sampled blood TCRbeta repertoires that made up the dataset. Samples came from the ongoing ImmuneRACE study (first 160 participants) plus 1,254 subjects from 6 global collaborators. The sample metadata nearly always contained a de-identified subject ID, COVID-19 status, age in years and sex. The paper as a whole reports these results and caveats: How much clinical and demographic metadata was included differed by source and by participant, and the metadata was provided uncurated.

Whole blood was collected in K2EDTA tubes by collaborating institutions according to the institutions' own protocols. For TCRbeta analysis, collaborators shipped samples in one of three forms: frozen whole blood, isolated PBMCs, or DNA extracted from either of those sample types. Worth noting for this clone: Its antigen is still unknown. Base quality data are lacking; no much larger clone is found one base away.

TCRbeta CDR3 regions were amplified from genomic DNA by means of the immunoSEQ Assay, a bias-controlled multiplex PCR. The study's processing was this. Within the assay, amplification of reference gene primers was used to estimate how many nucleated cells each sample contained. To quantify the absolute abundance of each unique TCRbeta CDR3 rearrangement, sequence reads were collapsed and filtered. Productive Simpson clonality was computed per sample as the square root of Simpson's diversity index over productive rearrangements. The source is immuneACCESS, and TCRdb retained only in-frame sequences with V and J called. Part of the clones is not carried over; for the studies checked, unresolved V genes explain less than half of this, and the remainder is unexplained. V, J and clone size were drawn from that table, and D and trimming were deduced from the DNA. Here the sample has 250,000 to 350,000 clones; around four fifths occur a single time. The ten largest clones take up roughly 1.3% of the sample.

Looking up the germline V gene yields CDR1 MDHEN and CDR2 SYDVKM. V was cut back by 6 bases and J by 2 bases, leaving a gap of 14 bases between them. Measured from the cysteine to the phenylalanine, the CDR3 is 16 residues long. The retained sequence is limited to the CDR3, 48 bases, with the frame set at the first base. The rearranged segments are TRBV28 and TRBJ2-6; TRBD2 might be the D gene, on 6 matching bases. The sample was peripheral blood. The TCR was taken from a woman aged 45-65 years with acute or convalescent COVID-19. The nucleotides are TGTGCCAGCAGCACCTACGGGGGAGCTGGGGCCAACGTCCTGACTTTC. Translated, it gives CASSTYGGAGANVLTF.